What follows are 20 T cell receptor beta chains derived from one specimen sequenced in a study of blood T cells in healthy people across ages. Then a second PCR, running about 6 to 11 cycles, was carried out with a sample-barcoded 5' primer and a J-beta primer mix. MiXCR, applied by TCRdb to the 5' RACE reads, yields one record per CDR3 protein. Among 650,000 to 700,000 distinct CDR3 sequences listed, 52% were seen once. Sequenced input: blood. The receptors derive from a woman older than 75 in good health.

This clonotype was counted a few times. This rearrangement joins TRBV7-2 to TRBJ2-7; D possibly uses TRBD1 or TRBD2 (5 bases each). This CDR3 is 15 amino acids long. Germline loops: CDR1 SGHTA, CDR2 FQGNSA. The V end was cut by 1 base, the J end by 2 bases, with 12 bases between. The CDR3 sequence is CASSLDPGTAYEQYF. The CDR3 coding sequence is TGTGCCAGCAGCTTAGATCCGGGGACCGCCTACGAGCAGTACTTC.

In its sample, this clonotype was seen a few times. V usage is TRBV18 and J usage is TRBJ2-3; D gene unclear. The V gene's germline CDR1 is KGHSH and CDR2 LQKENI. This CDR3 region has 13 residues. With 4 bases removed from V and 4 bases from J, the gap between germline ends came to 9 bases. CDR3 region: CASSRAAADTQYF. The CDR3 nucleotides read TGTGCCAGCTCACGTGCAGCTGCAGATACGCAGTATTTT.

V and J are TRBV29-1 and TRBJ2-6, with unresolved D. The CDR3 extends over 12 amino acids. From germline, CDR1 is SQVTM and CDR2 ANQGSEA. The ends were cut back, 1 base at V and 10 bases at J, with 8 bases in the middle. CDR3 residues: CSVEGQRNVLTF. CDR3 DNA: TGCAGCGTTGAAGGGCAGCGTAACGTCCTGACTTTC. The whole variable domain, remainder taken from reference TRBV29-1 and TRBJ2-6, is SAVISQKPSRDICQRGTSLTIQCQVDSQVTMMFWYRQQPGQSLTLIATANQGSEATYESGFVIDKFPISRPNLTFSTLTVSNMSPEDSSIYLCSVEGQRNVLTFGAGSRLTVL.

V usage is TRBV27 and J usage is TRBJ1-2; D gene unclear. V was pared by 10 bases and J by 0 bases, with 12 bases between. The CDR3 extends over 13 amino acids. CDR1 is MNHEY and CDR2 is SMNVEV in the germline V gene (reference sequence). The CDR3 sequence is CATSLGANYGYTF. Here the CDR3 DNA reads TGTGCCACCTCCCTCGGAGCTAACTATGGCTACACCTTC.

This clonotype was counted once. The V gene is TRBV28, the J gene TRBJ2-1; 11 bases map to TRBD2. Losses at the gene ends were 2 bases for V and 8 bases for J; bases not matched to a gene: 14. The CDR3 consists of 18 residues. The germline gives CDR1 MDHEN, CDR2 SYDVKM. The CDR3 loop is CASSLREQGTSGGDEQFF. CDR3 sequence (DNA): TGTGCCAGCAGTTTAAGGGAGCAGGGCACTAGCGGGGGTGATGAGCAGTTCTTC.

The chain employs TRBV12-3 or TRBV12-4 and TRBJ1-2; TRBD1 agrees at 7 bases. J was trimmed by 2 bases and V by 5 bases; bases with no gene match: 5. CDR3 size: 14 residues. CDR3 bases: TGTGCCAGCAGTCCCCCGGGACAGAACTATGGCTACACCTTC. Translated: CASSPPGQNYGYTF.

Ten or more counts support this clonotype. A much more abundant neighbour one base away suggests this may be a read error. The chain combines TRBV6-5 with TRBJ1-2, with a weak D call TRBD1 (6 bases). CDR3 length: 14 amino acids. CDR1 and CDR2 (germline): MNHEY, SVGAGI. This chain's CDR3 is CASSDSIRTDGYTF. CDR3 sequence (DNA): TGTGCCAGCAGTGACTCGATTAGGACAGATGGCTACACCTTC.

The CDR3 DNA reads TGTGCCAGCAGTTTAATGGCCGGGAGAGGCACTGAAGCTTTCTTT. Protein sequence: CASSLMAGRGTEAFF. V is TRBV27 and J is TRBJ1-1; D is undetermined. The length of the CDR3 is 15 residues. Germline V gives CDR1 MNHEY, CDR2 SMNVEV (reference sequence). Trimming pared 2 bases from V and 4 bases from J, leaving 14 bases between.

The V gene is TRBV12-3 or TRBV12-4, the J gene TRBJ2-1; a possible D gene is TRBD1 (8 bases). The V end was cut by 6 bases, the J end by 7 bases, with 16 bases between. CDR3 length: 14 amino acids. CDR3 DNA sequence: TGTGCCAGCAGATTTACAGGGGGGGGGAATGAGCAGTTCTTC. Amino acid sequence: CASRFTGGGNEQFF.

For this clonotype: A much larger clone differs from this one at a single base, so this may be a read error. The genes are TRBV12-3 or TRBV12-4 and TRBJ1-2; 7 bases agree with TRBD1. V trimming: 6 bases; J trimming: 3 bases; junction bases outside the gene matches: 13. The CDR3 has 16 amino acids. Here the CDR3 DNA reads TGTGCCAGCAGCCGAGGGGGGGCAGGGGGAGACTATGGCTACACCTTC. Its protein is CASSRGGAGGDYGYTF.

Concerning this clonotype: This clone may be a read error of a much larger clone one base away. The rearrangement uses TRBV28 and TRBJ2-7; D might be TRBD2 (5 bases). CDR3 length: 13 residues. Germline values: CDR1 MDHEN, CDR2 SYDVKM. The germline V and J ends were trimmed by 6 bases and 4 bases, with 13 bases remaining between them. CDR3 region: CASRRNGDYEQYF. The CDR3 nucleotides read TGTGCCAGCAGGAGAAACGGGGATTACGAGCAGTACTTC.

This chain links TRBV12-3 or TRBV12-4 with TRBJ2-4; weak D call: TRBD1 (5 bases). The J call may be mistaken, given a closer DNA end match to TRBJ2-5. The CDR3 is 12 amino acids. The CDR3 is CASSTHRETQYF. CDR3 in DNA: TGTGCCAGCAGTACCCACAGGGAGACCCAGTACTTC.

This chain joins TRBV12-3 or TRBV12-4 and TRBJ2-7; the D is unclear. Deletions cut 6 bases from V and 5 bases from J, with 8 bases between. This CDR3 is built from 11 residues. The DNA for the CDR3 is TGTGCCAGCAGCCCTGGGCACGAGCAGTACTTC. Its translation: CASSPGHEQYF.

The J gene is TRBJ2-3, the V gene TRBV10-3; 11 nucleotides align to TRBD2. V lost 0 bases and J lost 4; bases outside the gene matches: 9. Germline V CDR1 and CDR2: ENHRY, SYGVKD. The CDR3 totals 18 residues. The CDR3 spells CAISESMLAGGPSDTQYF. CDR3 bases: TGTGCCATCAGTGAGTCGATGTTAGCGGGAGGGCCGTCAGATACGCAGTATTTT.

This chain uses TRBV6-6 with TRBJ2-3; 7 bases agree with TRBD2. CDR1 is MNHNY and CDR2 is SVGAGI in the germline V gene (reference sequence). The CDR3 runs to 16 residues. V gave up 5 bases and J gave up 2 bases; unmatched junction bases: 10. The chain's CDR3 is CASSTPSGLYTDTQYF. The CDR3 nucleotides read TGTGCCAGCAGTACCCCTAGCGGACTATACACAGATACGCAGTATTTT.

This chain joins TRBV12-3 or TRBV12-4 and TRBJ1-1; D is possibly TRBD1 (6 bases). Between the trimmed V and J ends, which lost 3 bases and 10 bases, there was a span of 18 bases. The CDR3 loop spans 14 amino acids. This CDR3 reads CASSFWSRGLGAFF. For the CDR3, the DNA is TGTGCCAGCAGTTTTTGGTCGAGGGGGTTGGGAGCTTTCTTT.

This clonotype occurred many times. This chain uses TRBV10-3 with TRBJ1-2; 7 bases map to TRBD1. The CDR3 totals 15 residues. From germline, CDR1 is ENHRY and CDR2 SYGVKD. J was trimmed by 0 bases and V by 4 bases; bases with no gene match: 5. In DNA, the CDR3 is TGTGCCATCAGTGGACTACAGGGGTCTAACTATGGCTACACCTTC. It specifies CAISGLQGSNYGYTF.

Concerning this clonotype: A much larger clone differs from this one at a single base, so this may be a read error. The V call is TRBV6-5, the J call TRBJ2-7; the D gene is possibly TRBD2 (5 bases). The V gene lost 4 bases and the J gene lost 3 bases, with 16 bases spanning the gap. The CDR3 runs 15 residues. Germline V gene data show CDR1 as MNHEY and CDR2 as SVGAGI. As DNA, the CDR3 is TGTGCCAGCAGTTTGGCTGACGCGGGTTACTACGAGCAGTACTTC. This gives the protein CASSLADAGYYEQYF.

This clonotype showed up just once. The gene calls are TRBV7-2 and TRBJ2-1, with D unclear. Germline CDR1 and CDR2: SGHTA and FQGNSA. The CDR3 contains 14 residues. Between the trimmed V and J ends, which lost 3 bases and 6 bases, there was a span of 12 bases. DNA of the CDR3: TGTGCCAGCAGCTTGCGTCTGCCCAGCAATGAGCAGTTCTTC. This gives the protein CASSLRLPSNEQFF.

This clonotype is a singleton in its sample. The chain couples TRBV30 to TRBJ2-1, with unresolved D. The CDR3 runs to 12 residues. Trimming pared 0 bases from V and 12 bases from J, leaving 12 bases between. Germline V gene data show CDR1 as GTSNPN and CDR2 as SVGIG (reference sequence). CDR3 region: CAWSVLGVGQFF. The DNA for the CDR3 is TGTGCCTGGAGTGTGTTGGGCGTGGGGCAGTTCTTC.